The rows below give T cell receptor beta chains drawn from one sample of a study of T cell changes during pregnancy in multiple sclerosis. Clones were read by immunoSEQ multiplex PCR, and TCRdb kept only the in-frame ones, dropping some. The table lists around 42,000 clones, 80% to 90% of them singletons. Sequenced here: peripheral blood, sampled in the first trimester of pregnancy. These receptor sequences come from a female donor in good health, enrolled as a control in a pregnancy study. CDR3s leave out the opening cysteine and the closing phenylalanine or tryptophan.

V	CDR3
TRBV9	ASSASGGAETQY
TRBV5-1	ASMPTLNTEAF
TRBV28	ATLPRRVGNQPQH
TRBV6-5	ASSYSRQGHPF
TRBV18	ASSQRTGTGGFQPQH
TRBV6-6	ASSRTVRDYEQY
TRBV9	ASSPLQTDTQY
TRBV7-6	ASSSLLGVSPNEQF
TRBV30	AWSVRGASTEAF
TRBV4-3	ASSQDMTSGGYSSYNEQF
TRBV10-2	ASRRVRNPSNEQF
TRBV13	ASSGQGARTEAF
TRBV7-9	ASRKEDRVADTQY
TRBV4-3	ASSQDLDPAGTRYT